A selection of T cell receptor beta chains follows, all from one sample in a study of beta chain features in type 1 diabetes. Measured with immunoSEQ multiplex PCR; TCRdb has only the in-frame clones, and not every one. Found here are hundreds of thousands of clones, over 10% of them singletons; the top ten hold approximately 0.045%. Sequenced: naive CD4+ T cells from blood. The receptors derive from a woman aged 18-29 years in good health. CDR3s include the opening cysteine and the closing phenylalanine or tryptophan. The D gene is left open where the match is weak. A row's size may be missing; if present it is once, few, many or a size class.

V gene	D gene	J gene	clone size	CDR3 protein	CDR3 DNA
TRBV5-4	.	TRBJ2-2	few	CASSWDTGELFF	TGTGCCAGCAGCTGGGACACCGGGGAGCTGTTTTTT
TRBV7-9	.	TRBJ2-7	few	CASSLQTGSYEQYF	TGTGCCAGCAGCTTACAAACGGGCTCCTACGAGCAGTACTTC
TRBV4-3	.	TRBJ1-6	few	CASSQEVPGQGNNSPLHF	TGCGCCAGCAGCCAAGAGGTGCCAGGGCAGGGAAATAATTCACCCCTCCACTTT
TRBV30	.	TRBJ1-2	few	CAWSVRGFTLSNYGYTF	TGTGCCTGGAGTGTAAGGGGTTTTACCCTTAGTAACTATGGCTACACCTTC
TRBV29-1	.	TRBJ1-1	few	CSVEAGGVGTEAFF	TGCAGCGTTGAAGCCGGAGGGGTGGGTACTGAAGCTTTCTTT
TRBV7-9	.	TRBJ2-7	.	CASSLVWQGSYEQYF	TGTGCCAGCAGCTTAGTGTGGCAGGGATCATACGAGCAGTACTTC
TRBV2	TRBD2	TRBJ2-3	.	CASTSLERGSGYTQYF	TGTGCCAGCACTTCTCTAGAGCGGGGCAGCGGCTACACGCAGTATTTT
TRBV9	TRBD1	TRBJ2-5	few	CAQGVLQETQYF	TGTGCGCAGGGGGTACTCCAAGAGACCCAGTACTTC
TRBV27	.	TRBJ2-4	.	CASSPQLDENIQYF	TGTGCCAGCAGTCCCCAGTTAGACGAAAACATTCAGTACTTC
TRBV5-1	.	TRBJ2-2	.	CASSQLAMALTGELFF	TGCGCCAGCAGTCAGCTAGCAATGGCACTTACCGGGGAGCTGTTTTTT
TRBV25-1	.	TRBJ2-6	.	CASSTSGANVLTF	TGTGCCAGCAGTACCTCTGGGGCCAACGTCCTGACTTTC
TRBV6-1	TRBD1	TRBJ2-1	few	CASSPLGTGYNEQFF	TGTGCCAGCAGTCCACTGGGGACAGGCTACAATGAGCAGTTCTTC
TRBV29-1	.	TRBJ2-3	.	CSVGGGDTQYF	TGCAGCGTTGGGGGAGGAGATACGCAGTATTTT
TRBV27	.	TRBJ1-1	.	CASSLYRIGAEAFF	TGTGCCAGCAGTTTATACCGGATCGGAGCTGAAGCTTTCTTT
TRBV29-1	.	TRBJ1-1	.	CSAQGGYRGTEAFF	TGCAGCGCCCAAGGAGGATATCGAGGCACTGAAGCTTTCTTT
TRBV2	.	TRBJ2-3	few	CASSPRTSTDTQYF	TGTGCCAGCAGTCCTCGAACCAGCACAGATACGCAGTATTTT
TRBV7-2	.	TRBJ2-7	.	CASSLVYSGSSYEQYF	TGTGCCAGCAGCTTAGTCTACTCTGGTAGCTCCTACGAGCAGTACTTC
TRBV5-6	.	TRBJ2-7	.	CASERRNFYEQYF	TGTGCCAGTGAGCGGAGAAATTTCTACGAGCAGTACTTC
TRBV7-9	TRBD1	TRBJ1-5	.	CASSPDRGEDSNQPQHF	TGTGCCAGCAGTCCGGACAGGGGAGAGGATAGCAATCAGCCCCAGCATTTT
TRBV6-5	.	TRBJ2-3	.	CASSYSHSSPTDTQYF	TGTGCCAGCAGTTACTCGCACAGCAGCCCCACAGATACGCAGTATTTT
TRBV29-1	.	TRBJ2-5	.	CSVTGRLRETQYF	TGCAGCGTCACAGGGCGGTTGCGGGAGACCCAGTACTTC
TRBV7-8	TRBD2	TRBJ2-5	few	CASSDRIAGWETQYF	TGTGCCAGCAGCGACAGAATAGCGGGGTGGGAGACCCAGTACTTC
TRBV25-1	TRBD1	TRBJ1-4	few	CASSEISAGGSEKLFF	TGTGCCAGCAGTGAAATCTCGGCAGGGGGCAGTGAAAAACTGTTTTTT
TRBV2	.	TRBJ2-3	few	CAIRLLGPQYF	TGTGCCATCAGACTACTTGGGCCGCAGTATTTT
TRBV12-5	TRBD2	TRBJ2-1	.	CASGLRLAGDKDNEQFF	TGTGCTAGTGGTTTGAGGCTAGCGGGAGATAAGGACAATGAGCAGTTCTTC
TRBV7-7	TRBD1	TRBJ2-1	few	CASSLDRGDEQFF	TGTGCTAGCAGCTTAGACAGGGGGGATGAGCAGTTCTTC
TRBV4-1	.	TRBJ2-4	.	CASSHGSGKAVVAKNIQYF	TGCGCCAGCAGCCACGGATCAGGGAAGGCCGTGGTAGCCAAAAACATTCAGTACTTC
TRBV7-2	.	TRBJ2-5	.	CASSLRKLDGETQYF	TGTGCCAGCAGCCTACGCAAATTAGACGGGGAGACCCAGTACTTC
TRBV7-3	.	TRBJ1-6	few	CASSPTGRLNSPLHF	TGTGCCAGCAGCCCAACGGGACGGCTCAATTCACCCCTCCACTTT
TRBV4-2	.	TRBJ1-2	few	CASSPGLGYGYGYTF	TGTGCCAGCAGCCCAGGACTGGGGTACGGCTATGGCTACACCTTC
TRBV25-1	.	TRBJ1-4	few	CASSGAGDEKLFF	TGTGCCAGCAGTGGGGCAGGGGATGAAAAACTGTTTTTT
TRBV28	.	TRBJ2-1	few	CASKTRFGNEQFF	TGTGCCAGCAAAACGAGGTTTGGCAATGAGCAGTTCTTC
TRBV29-1	TRBD2	TRBJ2-5	.	CSVAGLAGGPPETQYF	TGCAGCGTTGCCGGACTAGCGGGAGGGCCACCAGAGACCCAGTACTTC
TRBV15	.	TRBJ2-7	few	CATSEQYF	TGTGCCACCAGCGAGCAGTACTTC
TRBV14	TRBD1	TRBJ1-2	.	CASSQGTGYTF	TGTGCCAGCAGCCAAGGGACAGGGTACACCTTC
TRBV5-4	.	TRBJ2-3	.	CASSLWGTDTQYF	TGTGCCAGCAGCTTGTGGGGCACAGATACGCAGTATTTT
TRBV29-1	.	TRBJ2-3	.	CSVAHPGTDTQYF	TGCAGCGTTGCACACCCAGGGACAGATACGCAGTATTTT
TRBV25-1	.	TRBJ1-5	few	CATAEGGVGNQPQHF	TGTGCCACCGCGGAAGGGGGGGTGGGCAATCAGCCCCAGCATTTT
TRBV28	.	TRBJ2-1	few	CASSSLYNEQFF	TGTGCCAGCAGTTCCCTTTACAATGAGCAGTTCTTC
TRBV4-2	.	TRBJ2-7	.	CASSQPEQKFYEQYF	TGTGCCAGCAGCCAACCAGAACAGAAATTCTACGAGCAGTACTTC
TRBV29-1	TRBD2	TRBJ2-2	.	CSVQRGSGELFF	TGCAGCGTTCAGCGGGGGTCCGGGGAGCTGTTTTTT
TRBV5-1	TRBD1	TRBJ1-2	.	CASSLAQGVYGYTF	TGCGCCAGCAGCTTGGCCCAGGGGGTCTATGGCTACACCTTC
TRBV29-1	TRBD1	TRBJ2-5	few	CSVTGGRFGETQYF	TGCAGCGTTACAGGGGGCAGGTTTGGAGAGACCCAGTACTTC
TRBV6-1	TRBD1	TRBJ2-5	.	CASRLTGEETQYF	TGTGCCAGCAGACTGACAGGGGAAGAGACCCAGTACTTC
TRBV20-1	TRBD2	TRBJ2-5	once	CSARETSGSHF	TGCAGTGCTAGAGAAACTAGCGGGTCCCACTTC
TRBV7-8	TRBD2	TRBJ2-1	few	CASSWVVASGIRGSEQFF	TGTGCCAGCAGCTGGGTTGTGGCTAGCGGGATTAGAGGAAGTGAGCAGTTCTTC
TRBV7-3	.	TRBJ2-1	few	CASRSDPSYNEQFF	TGTGCCAGCAGATCCGACCCATCCTACAATGAGCAGTTCTTC